The clone carrying this TCR beta chain was observed once. Its antigen is as yet unknown. CDR3 length: 14 amino acids. The V end lost 6 bases, the J end lost 0 bases, and 8 bases lay between the germline ends. The germline V gene encodes CDR1 LNHNV and CDR2 YYDKDF (reference sequence). The data were obtained in a study of Tregs in tolerant kidney transplant recipients. In the study overall: Recipients received nonmyeloablative bone marrow transplants from related graft donors, with transient mixed chimerism. The study, taken as a whole, reports: In tolerant patients, donor-specific Tregs outgrew total Tregs, suggesting antigen-driven expansion. Biological reproducibility was not directly addressed in this study. For some patients, primers changed over time, blocking nucleotide-level comparison.

Method: immunoSEQ multiplex PCR; TCRdb's copy keeps in-frame clones and lacks some. The table lists about 100,000 clones, roughly 93% of them singletons. The source material was CD4+ T cells from blood, sampled before the transplant. V usage is TRBV15 and J usage is TRBJ2-2; D might be TRBD2 (5 bases). The TCR sequence derives from a human donor who received a combined kidney and bone marrow transplant. CDR3 in amino acids: CATRVGTNTGELFF. In DNA, the CDR3 is TGTGCCACCAGGGTCGGGACGAACACCGGGGAGCTGTTTTTT.